These 23 T cell receptor beta chains were all obtained from the same sample, sequenced in a study of cytomegalovirus exposure and HLA in healthy donors. PCR used 60 Vbeta primers and 13 Jbeta primers. TCRdb's table, derived via immunoSEQ multiplex PCR, lists solely in-frame clones and lacks some. The sample lists about 160,000 clones, about 80% occurring once. Sequencing was performed on PBMCs. These receptors were obtained from a woman in her forties or fifties in good health and CMV-seronegative.

CDR3 DNA: TGTGCCAGCAGCTTAGCAGGGTACAATGAGCAGTTCTTC. Residues: CASSLAGYNEQFF. The rearrangement joins TRBV13 to TRBJ2-1, with D tentatively TRBD1 (5 bases). Germline V gene data show CDR1 as PRHDT and CDR2 as FYEKMQ (reference sequence). V was trimmed by 1 base and J by 4 bases, leaving 5 bases between them. This CDR3 comprises 13 residues. Drawing the rest from reference TRBV13 and TRBJ2-1, the complete variable domain is AAGVIQSPRHLIKEKRETATLKCYPIPRHDTVYWYQQGPGQDPQFLISFYEKMQSDKGSIPDRFSAQQFSDYHSELNMSSLELGDSALYFCASSLAGYNEQFFGPGTRLTVL.

This clone showed up just a few times. The chain combines TRBV5-1 with TRBJ2-1; the match to TRBD2 covers 14 bases. Trimming at V came to 7 bases and at J to 4 bases, leaving 1 base not matched to a gene. The CDR3 spans 14 residues. Germline V CDR1 and CDR2: SGHRS, YFSETQ. CDR3 region: CASGTSGGYNEQFF. The CDR3 nucleotides read TGCGCCAGCGGGACTAGCGGGGGATACAATGAGCAGTTCTTC.

The gene calls are TRBV5-4 and TRBJ2-1, with D maybe TRBD1 (5 bases). This CDR3 has 15 amino acids. Trimming stripped 4 bases from V and 0 bases from J, with 11 bases between. Germline values: CDR1 SGHNT, CDR2 YYREEE (reference sequence). In nucleotides, the CDR3 is TGTGCCAGCAGCAGGACATCCAACTCCTACAATGAGCAGTTCTTC. Translated: CASSRTSNSYNEQFF.

The chain links TRBV25-1 to TRBJ2-5; TRBD1 is a possible D gene (5 bases). The length of the CDR3 is 15 residues. The germline V gene has CDR1 MGHDK and CDR2 SYGVNS. The germline V and J ends were trimmed by 2 bases and 2 bases, with 12 bases remaining between them. The CDR3 here is CASSERQGLQETQYF. The CDR3 nucleotides read TGTGCCAGCAGTGAACGGCAGGGCCTACAAGAGACCCAGTACTTC.

This chain uses TRBV29-1 with TRBJ2-1, with D perhaps matching TRBD2 (5 bases). The CDR3 consists of 12 residues. CDR1 SQVTM and CDR2 ANQGSEA come from the germline V gene. Trimming removed 6 bases at V and 7 bases at J, with 13 bases between. The CDR3 bases are TGCAGCGTCACCGGACTGTCGAATGAGCAGTTCTTC. Amino acids: CSVTGLSNEQFF.

This sequence joins TRBV5-1 and TRBJ2-2; the D gene is possibly TRBD2 (5 bases). The V end lost 7 bases, the J end lost 0 bases, and 13 bases lay between the germline ends. This CDR3 spans 15 amino acids. Germline V lookup: CDR1 SGHRS, CDR2 YFSETQ. DNA of the CDR3: TGCGCCAGCCGCCCGCCGGGAACGAACACCGGGGAGCTGTTTTTT. This encodes CASRPPGTNTGELFF.

The V and J genes are TRBV7-2 and TRBJ1-2; 10 bases are shared with TRBD1. Germline assignment: CDR1 SGHTA and CDR2 FQGNSA. V lost 6 bases, J lost 5 bases, and 9 bases stayed unmatched. The CDR3 is made up of 15 amino acids. CDR3 in DNA: TGTGCCAGCAGTCTCCGGACAGGGGGGATTTATGGCTACACCTTC. Its translation is CASSLRTGGIYGYTF.

The J gene is TRBJ1-2, the V gene TRBV4-3; the match to TRBD1 covers 10 bases. The length of the CDR3 is 15 residues. Germline assignment: CDR1 LGHNA and CDR2 YSLEER. After removal of 3 bases from V and 3 bases from J, the junction contained 4 bases not matched to a gene. CDR3 loop: CASSQIGQGDYGYTF. CDR3 DNA sequence: TGCGCCAGCAGCCAGATTGGACAGGGGGACTATGGCTACACCTTC.

The CDR3 sequence is CASSPGTGVGNTIYF. The CDR3 DNA follows: TGTGCCAGCAGTCCCGGGACAGGGGTTGGAAACACCATATATTTT. This rearrangement joins TRBV27 to TRBJ1-3; 10 bases line up with TRBD1. V trimming: 5 bases; J trimming: 3 bases; junction bases outside the gene matches: 4. This CDR3 region has 15 residues. Germline V lookup: CDR1 MNHEY, CDR2 SMNVEV (reference sequence).

The gene calls are TRBV28 and TRBJ1-5, with D possibly being TRBD1 (5 bases). The CDR3 runs 14 residues. V lost 6 bases, J lost 3 bases, and 12 bases lay in between. Germline values: CDR1 MDHEN, CDR2 SYDVKM. Here the CDR3 reads CASRIGVVNQPQHF. CDR3 coding DNA: TGTGCCAGCAGAATAGGGGTGGTCAATCAGCCCCAGCATTTT.

The V and J genes are TRBV30 and TRBJ1-6; TRBD1 matches 8 bases. CDR1 GTSNPN and CDR2 SVGIG come from the germline V gene (reference sequence). CDR3 size: 16 residues. J lost 6 bases, V lost 0 bases, and 7 bases had no gene match. The CDR3 region is CAWSVRSGGFNSPLHF. CDR3 nucleotides: TGTGCCTGGAGTGTAAGGTCAGGGGGCTTTAATTCACCCCTCCACTTT.

This clone showed up just a few times. The chain has TRBV6-1 and TRBJ2-3, with TRBD2 matching over 9 bases. The CDR3 is made up of 17 amino acids. Germline loops: CDR1 MNHNS, CDR2 SASEGT. V was pared by 2 bases and J by 5 bases, with 11 bases of the junction left unmatched. DNA for the CDR3: TGTGCCAGCAGTGAAAAAGTGGGGCGGGGGGGCTTAGATACGCAGTATTTT. Protein: CASSEKVGRGGLDTQYF.

CDR3 coding DNA: TGTGCCAGCAGCCCCTGGGACAGGGGAATTCGGGTCAATCAGCCCCAGCATTTT. As protein: CASSPWDRGIRVNQPQHF. The V and J genes are TRBV28 and TRBJ1-5; 10 nucleotides align to TRBD1. The CDR3 extends over 18 amino acids. V shed 6 bases and J 3 bases; nucleotides not matched to a gene: 14. Looked up from germline, CDR1 is MDHEN and CDR2 is SYDVKM.

This clone was found a few times. J is TRBJ1-2 and V is TRBV28; D might be TRBD1 (6 bases). Germline values: CDR1 MDHEN, CDR2 SYDVKM. The CDR3 runs 15 residues. With 2 bases removed from V and 1 base from J, the gap between germline ends came to 11 bases. CDR3 DNA sequence: TGTGCCAGCAGTTTACCAGGGGTTCTTAACTATGGCTACACCTTC. Translation gives CASSLPGVLNYGYTF.

The chain employs TRBV6-5 and TRBJ1-4; perhaps TRBD1 as D (6 bases). With 3 bases removed from V and 0 bases from J, the gap between germline ends came to 11 bases. Per germline, CDR1 MNHEY and CDR2 SVGAGI. This CDR3 region has 16 residues. For the CDR3, the DNA is TGTGCCAGCAGTTATAGAGGACAGCCAACTAATGAAAAACTGTTTTTT. As protein: CASSYRGQPTNEKLFF.

The chain joins TRBV5-6 to TRBJ2-7; 10 bases line up with TRBD1. This CDR3 is 14 amino acids long. The V gene's germline CDR1 is SGHDT and CDR2 YYEEEE. V gave up 5 bases and J gave up 4 bases; unmatched junction bases: 6. The CDR3: CASRLGQGRYEQYF. The CDR3 coding sequence is TGTGCCAGCAGACTGGGACAGGGGAGATACGAGCAGTACTTC.

The genes are TRBV11-2 and TRBJ1-3; 7 positions agree with TRBD1. The CDR3 has 18 residues. Unmatched junction bases numbered 9, after V lost 0 bases and J lost 1 base. The germline V gene has CDR1 SGHAT and CDR2 FQNNGV. The CDR3 region is CASSLDYRQGISGNTIYF. CDR3 coding DNA: TGTGCCAGCAGCTTAGATTACCGACAGGGTATTTCTGGAAACACCATATATTTT.

The chain is built from TRBV25-1 and TRBJ1-4; TRBD1 matches 9 bases. Looked up from germline, CDR1 is MGHDK and CDR2 is SYGVNS. The CDR3 consists of 15 residues. The V segment lost 3 bases and the J segment 8 bases; nucleotides outside the gene matches: 7. The CDR3 here is CASSDYSGQGEKLFF. CDR3 in DNA: TGTGCCAGCAGTGACTACTCCGGACAGGGGGAAAAACTGTTTTTT.

This clone has a single count. The chain is built from TRBV6-5 and TRBJ1-6, with D unresolved. The CDR3 is 16 amino acids. CDR1 is MNHEY, CDR2 SVGAGI, per germline. Trimming pared 0 bases from V and 8 bases from J, leaving 14 bases between. The CDR3 region has the DNA TGTGCCAGCAGTTACTCGTACCGACATTGGGATTCACCCCTCCACTTT. It translates to CASSYSYRHWDSPLHF.

The rearrangement links TRBV11-2 to TRBJ1-6; D unresolved. The V gene's germline CDR1 is SGHAT and CDR2 FQNNGV. V was pared by 1 base and J by 5 bases, with 9 bases between. The CDR3 has 15 amino acids. The CDR3 reads CASSLGAGNNSPLHF. The CDR3 bases are TGTGCCAGCAGCTTAGGGGCAGGCAATAATTCACCCCTCCACTTT.

The V and J genes are TRBV7-9 and TRBJ1-2, with 7 bases identical to TRBD1. Germline V gene lookup returns CDR1 SEHNR and CDR2 FQNEAQ (reference sequence). V lost 1 base and J lost 4; bases outside the gene matches: 15. The CDR3 is made up of 18 amino acids. CDR3 nucleotides: TGTGCCAGCAGCTTAGAGGGGACATACAGGGGCAGAGCCTATGGCTACACCTTC. The encoded protein is CASSLEGTYRGRAYGYTF.

The V and J genes are TRBV4-3 and TRBJ2-3; a possible D gene is TRBD1 (5 bases). The length of the CDR3 is 11 residues. Germline V gene sequence: CDR1 LGHNA, CDR2 YSLEER. V was cut by 1 base and J by 10 bases, with 6 bases left in between. CDR3 residues: CASSQGGSQYF. In DNA, the CDR3 is TGCGCCAGCAGCCAAGGGGGCTCGCAGTATTTT.

The chain links TRBV15 to TRBJ1-1, with a tentative D call TRBD1 (6 bases). CDR1 LNHNV and CDR2 YYDKDF come from the germline V gene (reference sequence). The CDR3 has 16 residues. Trimming pared 0 bases from V and 1 base from J, leaving 12 bases between. CDR3 amino acids: CATSRDPRTANTEAFF. The CDR3 bases are TGTGCCACCAGCAGAGATCCCCGGACAGCGAACACTGAAGCTTTCTTT.